This paragraph covers one T cell receptor (beta chain) sequence. Its antigen is undetermined. The ends lost 6 bases at V and 4 bases at J; junction bases unmatched: 11. Per germline, CDR1 SNHLY and CDR2 FYNNEI. This CDR3 is built from 16 residues. These data belong to a study of OX40 agonist ivuxolimab in advanced cancers. General study points: Within 6 weeks, CD4+ and CD8+ blood T cells expanded clonally at 0.1 to 3.0 mg/kg.

Clones were sequenced by immunoSEQ multiplex PCR, and TCRdb holds only the in-frame ones, with some missing. The table has tens of thousands of clones, about 89% seen once. Baseline was the first blood sampling point, followed by cycle 4 day 1 and cycle 7 day 1. The sequence derives from an adult with an advanced solid tumor such as melanoma, head and neck, liver or kidney cancer. The sequences come from CD4+ or CD8+ T cells sorted from blood, collected in a trial of the OX40 agonist ivuxolimab. The rearrangement links TRBV2 to TRBJ2-1, with 8 bases matching TRBD1. The CDR3 sequence is CASRGDRGFKYNEQFF. Written as DNA, the CDR3 is TGTGCCAGCAGGGGTGACAGGGGTTTTAAGTACAATGAGCAGTTCTTC.